The source of this T cell receptor (beta chain) is a study of blood T cells in healthy people across ages. Study-wide findings and caveats: Older age coincided with a roughly linear decline in TCR beta diversity per million T cells. The long-lived group displayed more naive CD4+ cells, plus higher diversity, than the aged donors did. The authors considered diversity estimates from one million T cells to be underestimates. Percentage of naive T cells showed a strong correlation with TCR beta diversity.

Sample-barcoded 5' priming and a J-beta primer mix drove a second PCR of roughly 7 to 11 cycles. TCRdb re-called the 5' RACE reads with MiXCR, one entry per CDR3 protein. The repertoire holds some 1.5 million distinct CDR3 sequences, with roughly 43% as singletons. Germline CDR1 is DFQATT and CDR2 is SNEGSKA (reference sequence). The CDR3 has 14 amino acids. The V and J ends lost 1 base and 6 bases, in that order; junction bases with no gene match: 7. As for this clonotype: Its antigen is not identified.

The sequenced material came from blood. The sequence came from a woman aged 18-29 years in good health. The V call is TRBV20-1, the J call TRBJ2-3; 7 bases are shared with TRBD2. Here the CDR3 reads CSARGGLGADTQYF. The CDR3 nucleotides are TGCAGTGCTAGAGGCGGACTAGGGGCGGATACGCAGTATTTT.